A selection of T cell receptor beta chains follows, all from one sample in a study of cytomegalovirus exposure and HLA in healthy donors. Libraries were prepared by immunoSEQ multiplex PCR; TCRdb keeps only in-frame clonotypes and omits some of them. The table lists about 200,000 clones, roughly 80% of them singletons. Material: PBMCs. These receptor sequences come from a woman in her fifties or sixties in good health and CMV-seropositive. Each CDR3 is given with its conserved first and last residue. Fields, in order: D gene, J gene, V gene, clone size, CDR3 DNA, CDR3 protein. D genes are given only for firm matches. Rows may omit the clone size; those that give it use once, few, many or a size class.

.,TRBJ1-1,TRBV19,.,TGTGCCAGTAGTATTTTGCAGGGGCCAAACACTGAAGCTTTCTTT,CASSILQGPNTEAFF
TRBD1,TRBJ2-7,TRBV18,.,TGTGCCAGCTCACCAAACAGGGGGCGCTCCTCCTACGAGCAGTACTTC,CASSPNRGRSSYEQYF
.,TRBJ1-6,TRBV28,.,TGTGCCAGCAGTCCTCCCTCCTATAATTCACCCCTCCACTTT,CASSPPSYNSPLHF
.,TRBJ2-5,TRBV9,.,TGTGCCAGCAGCGTGGGGCAGGGGCGGCGGGAGACCCAGTACTTC,CASSVGQGRRETQYF
.,TRBJ2-1,TRBV6-5,.,TGTGCCAGCAGCCCGTACAGGAACAATGAGCAGTTCTTC,CASSPYRNNEQFF
TRBD1,TRBJ1-3,TRBV6-5,.,TGTGCCAGCAGCCAGACAGGGGCTGGAAACACCATATATTTT,CASSQTGAGNTIYF
.,TRBJ2-3,TRBV21-1,once,TGTGCCAGCAGCAATCTCCGGGACAGGGGCACAGATACGCAGTATTTT,CASSNLRDRGTDTQYF
.,TRBJ2-2,TRBV15,.,TGTGCCACCAGCAGAGCTACGGAAGCGGTGAACACCGGGGAGCTGTTTTTT,CATSRATEAVNTGELFF
.,TRBJ2-5,TRBV19,.,TGTGCCAGTAGTCAGGGCCGGGAGACCCAGTACTTC,CASSQGRETQYF
TRBD2,TRBJ2-1,TRBV14,.,TGTGCCAGCAGCATACTAGCGGGGGGGCGGTATGAGCAGTTCTTC,CASSILAGGRYEQFF
TRBD1,TRBJ1-1,TRBV7-2,once,TGTGCCAGCAGCTTAGGGGGACAGGGGGCAACCCAAACTTTCTTT,CASSLGGQGATQTFF
TRBD2,TRBJ2-1,TRBV5-1,once,TGCGCCAGCAGCCCCGCGGGGGGGGCCGGTGAGCAGTTCTTC,CASSPAGGAGEQFF
.,TRBJ1-2,TRBV5-1,.,TGCGCCAGCAGGGTGACAGTTCAGAGCTATGGCTACACCTTC,CASRVTVQSYGYTF
TRBD1,TRBJ1-6,TRBV28,.,TGTGCCAGCAGCCCCGGGACAGGGGGAACATCACCCCTCCACTTT,CASSPGTGGTSPLHF
.,TRBJ2-6,TRBV2,once,TGTGCCAGCAGTGAACAGGGTTACTCTGGGGCCAACGGCCTGACTTTC,CASSEQGYSGANGLTF